This TCR beta chain was profiled in a study of OX40 agonist ivuxolimab in advanced cancers. Here immunoSEQ multiplex PCR was the method, and the copy in TCRdb shows in-frame clones only, minus some. The sample shows fewer than 75,000 clones, approximately 93% of them seen only once. Autoimmune disease history or systemic immunosuppression disqualified patients. Germline V gene data show CDR1 as MDHEN and CDR2 as SYDVKM. This CDR3 contains 16 residues. The V end was cut by 6 bases, the J end by 8 bases, with 22 bases between. This clonotype originated in an adult with an advanced solid tumor such as melanoma, head and neck, liver or kidney cancer. Sequences were derived from CD4+ or CD8+ T cells sorted from blood, sampled in a trial of the OX40 agonist ivuxolimab. The rearrangement joins TRBV28 to TRBJ1-4, with a possible D match to TRBD1 (6 bases). DNA of the CDR3: TGTGCCAGCAGCCGGGGACATGGGTTTGGAGAAGAAAAACTGTTTTTT. Translating gives CASSRGHGFGEEKLFF. Full variable domain (outside the CDR3, taken from reference TRBV28 and TRBJ1-4): DVKVTQSSRYLVKRTGEKVFLECVQDMDHENMFWYRQDPGLGLRLIYFSYDVKMKEKGDIPEGYSVSREKKERFSLILESASTNQTSMYLCASSRGHGFGEEKLFFGSGTQLSVL.